This T cell receptor (beta chain) was obtained from a study of response to subunit inactivated influenza vaccine (dated by TCRdb to between 2017 and 2018). As for the study more broadly: Deep quantitative T cell receptor repertoire profiling was used in the study to track responses to a trivalent subunit inactivated influenza vaccine.

What the authors observed across the whole study: According to the authors, only a limited number of new T cells may be recruited by each seasonal influenza vaccination.

Library method: RT-PCR. Sequencing took place on an Illumina HiSeq 2500. Using fastp at Q25 and MiXCR, TCRdb reprocessed the public reads and kept productive beta chains. Merged by CDR3 protein, the rows form single entries marked with the most common genes and DNA. Recorded for this sample are some 640,000 distinct CDR3 sequences; approximately 15% of them occurred a single time. The ten largest clones take up 6% to 7% of the sample. The CDR3 contains 12 residues, cysteine and phenylalanine counted. The DNA shown is the 36-base CDR3, in frame from base 1. CDR1 and CDR2, per the germline V gene, are ENHRY and SYGVKD. V and J are truncated by 6 bases and 1 base respectively, leaving an intervening sequence of 5 bases. This clonotype came up a few times. Its antigen is not yet known. No base quality information exists; no much larger clone differs at one position.

This receptor chain uses TRBV10-3 and TRBJ2-3, with the D segment identity uncertain. The sequence was obtained from a man over 45 who received an inactivated influenza vaccine. Donor details come from another sample of the same person, matched by shared clones. The material sequenced was PBMCs from blood, taken less than 15 days before vaccination. The base sequence is TGTGCCATCAGCTGGCGCACAGATACGCAGTATTTT. This encodes CAISWRTDTQYF.